Shown below are 3 T cell receptor beta chains from a single sample sequenced in a study of T cells in Graves' hyperthyroidism and ophthalmopathy. There were TCR beta CDR3 regions amplified from RNA transcripts. The HTBI primer set drove a first-round RT-PCR of the TCR CDR3. TCRdb reprocessed the multiplex PCR reads via MiXCR and lists one record per CDR3 protein. Here the sample spans 550,000 to 600,000 distinct CDR3 sequences, around 15% being singletons. The sequencing input was blood. The receptors originated from a woman younger than 35 with Graves' hyperthyroidism.

The V and J genes are TRBV28 and TRBJ2-5; 9 positions match TRBD1. CDR3 length equals 16 residues. The trim removed 7 bases at V and 1 base at J, leaving 10 bases unmatched. Germline loops: CDR1 MDHEN, CDR2 SYDVKM. In DNA, the CDR3 is TGTGCCAGCACCGTAGACGGGACAGGGCTCCAAGAGACCCAGTACTTC. It specifies CASTVDGTGLQETQYF.

The CDR3 reads CASSSLLAGGTGELFF. The CDR3 coding sequence is TGTGCCAGCAGTTCCCTACTAGCGGGAGGGACCGGGGAGCTGTTTTTT. The chain employs TRBV6-1 and TRBJ2-2, with 13 nucleotides matching TRBD2. Germline CDR1 is MNHNS and CDR2 is SASEGT. The CDR3 contains 16 residues. The ends lost 5 bases at V and 5 bases at J; junction bases unmatched: 5.

This clonotype was recorded at least ten times. This chain uses TRBV10-3 with TRBJ2-7, with D possibly being TRBD1 or TRBD2 (6 bases each). The CDR3 covers 13 residues. CDR1 is ENHRY, CDR2 SYGVKD, per germline. Trimming stripped 6 bases from V and 4 bases from J, with 13 bases between. The CDR3 spells CAIRGGQLYEQYF. The CDR3 DNA sequence: TGTGCCATCAGGGGGGGACAACTTTACGAGCAGTACTTC.